Listed below are T cell receptor beta chains from one sample, sequenced in a study of post-analysis software for immune sequencing data. TCRdb re-called the PCR reads with MiXCR, one entry per CDR3 protein. The data show roughly 620,000 distinct CDR3 sequences, around 44% seen once. What was sequenced was blood. Receptor source: a girl under 18 with multiple sclerosis. CDR3s include the opening cysteine and the closing phenylalanine or tryptophan. D genes are given only for firm matches. Rows may omit the clone size; those that give it use once, few, many or a size class.

abundance	d_gene	j_gene	v_gene	CDR3nt	CDR3aa
-	-	TRBJ1-2	TRBV4-1	TGCGCCAGCAGCCAAGGGCTCAGGGCCCCTAAGGGTGGCTACACCTTC	CASSQGLRAPKGGYTF
-	TRBD1	TRBJ2-7	TRBV5-1	TGCGCCAGCAGCCAATCCGGGACAGCCTTCTACGAGCAGTACTTC	CASSQSGTAFYEQYF
-	-	TRBJ2-1	TRBV10-1	TGCGCCAGCAGTGAAACGACCGCGGACGAGCAGTTCTTC	CASSETTADEQFF
-	-	TRBJ2-1	TRBV5-4	TGTGCCAGCACCGCGGAAGCCTACCAGGGTTACAATGAGCAGTTCTTC	CASTAEAYQGYNEQFF
-	TRBD1	TRBJ2-3	TRBV20-1	TGCAGTGCTAGAGAGGACAGGGTTAGCACAGATACGCAGTATTTT	CSAREDRVSTDTQYF
few	-	TRBJ1-5	TRBV4-1	TGCGCCAGCAGCCAACTTCCCGGGCAGCCCCAGCATTTT	CASSQLPGQPQHF
-	-	TRBJ2-1	TRBV7-2	TGTGCCAGCAGCTTAGTTAGTGAGCAGTTCTTC	CASSLVSEQFF
few	TRBD2	TRBJ2-3	TRBV10-3	TGTGCCATAACTAGCGGGGGTGCAGATACGCAGTATTTT	CAITSGGADTQYF
-	TRBD1	TRBJ2-7	TRBV4-1	TGCGCCAGCAGTCAAGATGGTACCCGGACAGGGGGCTACGAGCAGTACTTC	CASSQDGTRTGGYEQYF
-	-	TRBJ1-5	TRBV10-3	TGTGCCATCAGTGAGCCCAGTTCGCCCCAGCATTTT	CAISEPSSPQHF
-	TRBD2	TRBJ2-1	TRBV7-2	TGTGCCAGCAGCCATCGGACTAGCGGGGATGAGCAGTTCTTC	CASSHRTSGDEQFF
few	-	TRBJ1-2	TRBV6-6	TGTGCCAGCAAAGAATTTGACAGTCCAATCTATGGCTACACCTTC	CASKEFDSPIYGYTF
-	-	TRBJ1-2	TRBV4-1	TGCGCCAGCAGCCAAGAAGTCGCGAACAGGGAAGGCTACACCTTC	CASSQEVANREGYTF
-	TRBD1	TRBJ2-3	TRBV5-1	TGCGCCAGCAGCTCATCGGCGGACAGGGTGGTAACAGATACGCAGTATTTT	CASSSSADRVVTDTQYF
few	TRBD1	TRBJ1-5	TRBV28	TGTGCCAGCAGTTCCGGACAGGGGAGTCAGCCCCAGCATTTT	CASSSGQGSQPQHF
once	-	TRBJ2-3	TRBV5-1	TGCGCCAGCAGCTTAACTGGCCGAATATACACAGATACGCAGTATTTT	CASSLTGRIYTDTQYF